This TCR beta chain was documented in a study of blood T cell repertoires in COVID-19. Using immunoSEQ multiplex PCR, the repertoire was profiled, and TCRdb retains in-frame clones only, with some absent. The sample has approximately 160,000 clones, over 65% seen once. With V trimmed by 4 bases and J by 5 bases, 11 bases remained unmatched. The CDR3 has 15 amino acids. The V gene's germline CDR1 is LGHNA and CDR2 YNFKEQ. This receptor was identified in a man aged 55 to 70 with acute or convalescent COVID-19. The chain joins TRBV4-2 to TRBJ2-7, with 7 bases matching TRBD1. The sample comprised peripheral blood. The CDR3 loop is CASSPDPTGYNEQYF. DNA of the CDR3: TGTGCCAGCAGCCCCGACCCGACAGGGTACAACGAGCAGTACTTC.